This T cell receptor beta chain was documented in a study of cytomegalovirus exposure and HLA in healthy donors. Across the study: Previous work identified 117 million unique TCR beta sequences from about 179 million T cells. Study conclusions and caveats: In a later analysis, TCR association rates varied by HLA locus: DRB1 most, HLA-C fewest. In vitro work confirmed that a few CMV-associated chains recognize CMV antigens.

The CDR3 runs to 15 residues. Note on this clone: Its target is unknown.

The PCR ran on 60 Vbeta and 13 Jbeta primers. Generated by immunoSEQ multiplex PCR, the TCRdb table keeps only in-frame clones and is missing some. The sample holds some 120,000 clones, about 80% seen once. The sequencing sample was made of PBMCs. The origin of this receptor is a human donor in good health. The gene calls are TRBV21-1 and TRBJ1-1; the table gives TRBD1 as D, unverified against the DNA. TRBV21-1 is deemed a pseudogene. As DNA, the CDR3 is TGTGCCAGCAGCAGAGGGACAGAAACTAACGATGAAGCTTTCTTT. Translating gives CASSRGTETNDEAFF.